This entry describes one T cell receptor beta chain. Generated by immunoSEQ multiplex PCR, the TCRdb table keeps only in-frame clones and is missing some. The table lists 240,000 or so clones, over 75% of them singletons. Germline trimming cut 7 bases from V and 5 bases from J; bases unmatched to any gene: 6. The CDR3 is 13 amino acids. Germline V CDR1 and CDR2: MNHEY, SVGAGI. These data are taken from a study of blood T cell repertoires in COVID-19. On the study more broadly: Samples taken during acute and convalescent COVID-19 were collected in the United States, Italy and Spain. PBMCs, B-cell-depleted T cells, or T cells were the source of the cDNA or gDNA that made up the material.

The material sequenced was peripheral blood. This chain links TRBV6-5 with TRBJ2-5; TRBD2 matches 8 bases. This sequence was found in a woman younger than 45 with acute or convalescent COVID-19. CDR3 sequence: CASTERERETQYF. CDR3 DNA sequence: TGTGCCAGCACCGAGCGGGAGAGGGAGACCCAGTACTTC.